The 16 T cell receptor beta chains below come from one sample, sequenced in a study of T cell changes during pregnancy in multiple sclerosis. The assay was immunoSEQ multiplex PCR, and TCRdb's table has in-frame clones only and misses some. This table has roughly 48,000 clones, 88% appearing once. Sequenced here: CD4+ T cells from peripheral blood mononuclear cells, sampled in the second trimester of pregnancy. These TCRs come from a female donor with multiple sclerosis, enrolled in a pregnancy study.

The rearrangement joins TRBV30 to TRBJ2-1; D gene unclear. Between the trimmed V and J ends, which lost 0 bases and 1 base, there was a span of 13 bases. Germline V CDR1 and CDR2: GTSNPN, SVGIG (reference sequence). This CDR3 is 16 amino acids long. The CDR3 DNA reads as TGTGCCTGGAGTGTACTCCAGGCCCCTTCCTACAATGAGCAGTTCTTC. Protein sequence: CAWSVLQAPSYNEQFF.

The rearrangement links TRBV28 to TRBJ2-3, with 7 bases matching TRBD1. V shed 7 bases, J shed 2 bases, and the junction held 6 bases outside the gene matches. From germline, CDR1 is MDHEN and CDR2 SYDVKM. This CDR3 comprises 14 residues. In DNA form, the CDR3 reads TGTGCCAGCACACACAGGGGTTACACAGATACGCAGTATTTT. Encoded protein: CASTHRGYTDTQYF. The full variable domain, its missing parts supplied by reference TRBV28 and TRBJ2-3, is DVKVTQSSRYLVKRTGEKVFLECVQDMDHENMFWYRQDPGLGLRLIYFSYDVKMKEKGDIPEGYSVSREKKERFSLILESASTNQTSMYLCASTHRGYTDTQYFGPGTRLTVL.

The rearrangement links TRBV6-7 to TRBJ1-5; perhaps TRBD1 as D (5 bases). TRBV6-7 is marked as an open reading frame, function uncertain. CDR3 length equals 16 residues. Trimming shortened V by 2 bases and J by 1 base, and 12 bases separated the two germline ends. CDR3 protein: CASSYGGVRSNQPQHF. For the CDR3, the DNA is TGTGCCAGCAGTTACGGAGGGGTAAGGAGCAATCAGCCCCAGCATTTT.

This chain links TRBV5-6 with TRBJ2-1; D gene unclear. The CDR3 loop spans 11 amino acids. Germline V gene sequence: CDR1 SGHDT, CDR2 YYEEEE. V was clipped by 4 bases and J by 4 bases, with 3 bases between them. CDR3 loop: CASSTYNEQFF. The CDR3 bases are TGTGCCAGCAGCACTTACAATGAGCAGTTCTTC.

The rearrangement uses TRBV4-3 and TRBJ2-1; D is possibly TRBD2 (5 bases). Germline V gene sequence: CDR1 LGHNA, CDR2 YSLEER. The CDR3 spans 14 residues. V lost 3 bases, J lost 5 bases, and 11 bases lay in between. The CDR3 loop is CASSHPGVDNEQFF. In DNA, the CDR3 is TGCGCCAGCAGCCACCCCGGGGTAGACAATGAGCAGTTCTTC.

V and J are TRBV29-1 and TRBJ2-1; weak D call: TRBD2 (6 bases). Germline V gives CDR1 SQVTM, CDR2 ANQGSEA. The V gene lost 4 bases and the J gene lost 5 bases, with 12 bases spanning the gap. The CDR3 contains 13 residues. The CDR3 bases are TGCAGCGTTGTCGCAGCGGGTGACAATGAGCAGTTCTTC. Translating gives CSVVAAGDNEQFF.

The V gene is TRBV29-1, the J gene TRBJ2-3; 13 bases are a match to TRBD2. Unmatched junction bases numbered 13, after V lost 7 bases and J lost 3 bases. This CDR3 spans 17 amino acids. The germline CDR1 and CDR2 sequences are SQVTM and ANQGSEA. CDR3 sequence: CSARKQSTSGRTDTQYF. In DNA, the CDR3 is TGCAGCGCGCGAAAGCAATCGACTAGCGGGAGGACAGATACGCAGTATTTT.

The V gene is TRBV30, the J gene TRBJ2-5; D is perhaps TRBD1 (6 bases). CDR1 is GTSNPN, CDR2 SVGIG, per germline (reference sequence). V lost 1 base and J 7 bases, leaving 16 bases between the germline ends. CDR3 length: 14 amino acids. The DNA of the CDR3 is TGTGCCTGGAGTGCCGGGACACCGTCTTGGACCCAGTACTTC. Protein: CAWSAGTPSWTQYF.

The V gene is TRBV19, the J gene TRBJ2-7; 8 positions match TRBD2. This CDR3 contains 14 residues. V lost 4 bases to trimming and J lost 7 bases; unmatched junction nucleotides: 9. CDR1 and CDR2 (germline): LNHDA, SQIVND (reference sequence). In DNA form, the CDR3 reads TGTGCCAGTAGTACGATAGCGGGGACCGGGGAGCAGTACTTC. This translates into CASSTIAGTGEQYF.

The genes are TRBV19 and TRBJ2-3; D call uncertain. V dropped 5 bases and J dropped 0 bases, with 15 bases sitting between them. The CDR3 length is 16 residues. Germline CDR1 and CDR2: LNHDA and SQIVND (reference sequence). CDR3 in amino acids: CASSPGGRESTDTQYF. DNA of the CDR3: TGTGCCAGTAGTCCCGGCGGCCGAGAAAGCACAGATACGCAGTATTTT.

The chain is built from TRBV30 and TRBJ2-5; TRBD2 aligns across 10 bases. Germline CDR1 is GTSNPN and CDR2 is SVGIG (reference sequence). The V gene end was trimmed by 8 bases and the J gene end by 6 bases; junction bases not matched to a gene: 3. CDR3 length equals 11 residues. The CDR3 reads CAGTSEQTQYF. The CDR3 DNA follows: TGTGCCGGGACTAGCGAACAGACCCAGTACTTC. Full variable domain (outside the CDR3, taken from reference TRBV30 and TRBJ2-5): SQTIHQWPATLVQPVGSPLSLECTVEGTSNPNLYWYRQAAGRGLQLLFYSVGIGQISSEVPQNLSASRPQDRQFILSSKKLLLSDSGFYLCAGTSEQTQYFGPGTRLLVL.

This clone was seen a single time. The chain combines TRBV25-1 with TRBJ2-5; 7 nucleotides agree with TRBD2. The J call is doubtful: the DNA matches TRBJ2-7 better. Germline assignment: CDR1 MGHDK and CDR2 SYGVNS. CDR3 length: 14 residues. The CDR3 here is CASSGGFGEGEQYF. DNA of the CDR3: TGTGCCAGCAGTGGAGGTTTTGGGGAGGGCGAGCAGTACTTC.

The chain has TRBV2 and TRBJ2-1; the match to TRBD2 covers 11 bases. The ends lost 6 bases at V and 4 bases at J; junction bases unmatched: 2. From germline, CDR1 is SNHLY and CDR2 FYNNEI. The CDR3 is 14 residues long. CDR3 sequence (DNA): TGTGCCAGCAGCCGACTAGCGGGGTACAATGAGCAGTTCTTC. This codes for CASSRLAGYNEQFF.

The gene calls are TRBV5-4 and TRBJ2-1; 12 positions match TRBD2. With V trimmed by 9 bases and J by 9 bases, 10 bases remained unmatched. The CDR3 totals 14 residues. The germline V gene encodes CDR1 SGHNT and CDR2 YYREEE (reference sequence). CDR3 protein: CAISTSGSVPEQFF. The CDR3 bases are TGTGCCATCTCGACTAGCGGGAGTGTCCCTGAGCAGTTCTTC.

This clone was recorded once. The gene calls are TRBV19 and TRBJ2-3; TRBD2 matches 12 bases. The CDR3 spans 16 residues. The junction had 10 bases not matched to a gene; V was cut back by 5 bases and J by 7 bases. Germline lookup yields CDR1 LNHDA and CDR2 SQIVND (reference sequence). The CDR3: CASSPGASGRAYTQYF. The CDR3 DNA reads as TGTGCCAGTAGTCCCGGGGCTAGCGGGAGGGCATATACGCAGTATTTT.

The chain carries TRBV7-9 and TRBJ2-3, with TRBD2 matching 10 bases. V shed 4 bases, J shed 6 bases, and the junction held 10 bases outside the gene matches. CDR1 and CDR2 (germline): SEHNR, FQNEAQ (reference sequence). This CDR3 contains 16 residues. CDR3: CASSWTLAGDMDTQYF. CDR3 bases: TGTGCCAGCAGCTGGACCCTAGCGGGAGACATGGATACGCAGTATTTT.